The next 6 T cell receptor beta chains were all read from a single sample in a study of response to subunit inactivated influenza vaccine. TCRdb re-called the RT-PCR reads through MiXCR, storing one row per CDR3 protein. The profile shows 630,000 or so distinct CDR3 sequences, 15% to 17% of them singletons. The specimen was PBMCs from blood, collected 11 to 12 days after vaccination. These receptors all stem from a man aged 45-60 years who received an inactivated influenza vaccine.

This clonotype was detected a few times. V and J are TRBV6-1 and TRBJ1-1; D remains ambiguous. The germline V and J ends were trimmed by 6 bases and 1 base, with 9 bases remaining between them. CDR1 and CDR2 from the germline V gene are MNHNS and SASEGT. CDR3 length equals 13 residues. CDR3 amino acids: CASSRNRNTEAFF. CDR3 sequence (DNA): TGTGCCAGCAGCCGGAACAGGAACACTGAAGCTTTCTTT.

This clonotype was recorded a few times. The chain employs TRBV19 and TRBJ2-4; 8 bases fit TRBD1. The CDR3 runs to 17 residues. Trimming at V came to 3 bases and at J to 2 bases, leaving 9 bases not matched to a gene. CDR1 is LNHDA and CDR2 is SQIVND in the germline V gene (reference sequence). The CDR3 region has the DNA TGTGCCAGTAGTATCGGGGCCGGGGACAGGACCAAAAACATTCAGTACTTC. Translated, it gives CASSIGAGDRTKNIQYF.

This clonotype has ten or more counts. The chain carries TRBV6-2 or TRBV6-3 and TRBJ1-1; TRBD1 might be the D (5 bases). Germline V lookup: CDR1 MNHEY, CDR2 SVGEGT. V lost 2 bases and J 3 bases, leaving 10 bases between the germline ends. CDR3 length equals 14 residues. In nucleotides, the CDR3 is TGTGCCAGCAGTTACCCGTGGGGGGACACTGAAGCTTTCTTT. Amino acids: CASSYPWGDTEAFF.

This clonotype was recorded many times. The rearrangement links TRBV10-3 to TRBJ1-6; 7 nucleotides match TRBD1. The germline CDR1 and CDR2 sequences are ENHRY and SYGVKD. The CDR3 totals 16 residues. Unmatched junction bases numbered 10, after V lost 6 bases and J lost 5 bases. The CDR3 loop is CAIRKKTGTDNSPLHF. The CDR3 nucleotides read TGTGCCATCAGGAAAAAGACCGGGACAGATAATTCACCCCTCCACTTT.

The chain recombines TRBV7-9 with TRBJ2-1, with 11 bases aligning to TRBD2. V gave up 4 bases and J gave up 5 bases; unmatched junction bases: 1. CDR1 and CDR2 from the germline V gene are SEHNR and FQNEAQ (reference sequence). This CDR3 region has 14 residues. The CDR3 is CASSYSGRDNEQFF. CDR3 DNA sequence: TGTGCCAGCAGCTATAGCGGGAGGGACAATGAGCAGTTCTTC.

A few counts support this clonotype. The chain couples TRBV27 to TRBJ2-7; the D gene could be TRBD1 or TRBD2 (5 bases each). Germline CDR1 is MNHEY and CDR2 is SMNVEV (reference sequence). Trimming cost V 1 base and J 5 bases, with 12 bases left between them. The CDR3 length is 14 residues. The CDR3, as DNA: TGTGCCAGCAGTTTATTGAGGGGTGCCCACGAGCAGTACTTC. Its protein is CASSLLRGAHEQYF.